These 8 T cell receptor beta chains were all obtained from the same sample, sequenced in a study of CXCR3-negative and CXCR3-positive naive CD8 T cells. Study observations and caveats: The study found more hydrophobic TRB CDR3s in CXCR3-positive naive cells than in CXCR3-negative naive cells.

Antigen specificity for these receptors is unknown. The TRB libraries of cDNA were built by UMI-labeled 5' RACE. TCRdb derives one entry per CDR3 protein from the 5' RACE reads, leaving out DNA. Seen in this sample are over 100,000 distinct CDR3 sequences; the ten most common clones hold about 0.35%. Specimen: naive CXCR3+ CD8+ T cells from blood. The subset: CD45RO-CCR7+CD27+CD95- naive CD8+ T cells expressing CXCR3 (TNR3+). These receptors came from a human donor in good health. Some clones in this sample may be carry-over from other donors' samples.

V is TRBV7-9 and J is TRBJ2-7. The length of the CDR3 is 16 residues. In germline, CDR1 is SEHNR, CDR2 FQNEAQ (reference sequence). The CDR3 sequence: CASSSVTQRSSYEQYF. The full variable domain, with the rest looked up from reference TRBV7-9 and TRBJ2-7, is DTGVSQNPRHKITKRGQNVTFRCDPISEHNRLYWYRQTLGQGPEFLTYFQNEAQLEKSRLLSDRFSAERPKGSFSTLEIQRTEQGDSAMYLCASSSVTQRSSYEQYFGPGTRLTVT.

The CDR3 here is CASSGTGDDYEQYF. The rearrangement links TRBV5-4 to TRBJ2-7; checking the TCRdb D call of TRBD1 is not possible without DNA. Germline V CDR1 and CDR2: SGHNT, YYREEE (reference sequence). This CDR3 has 14 residues.

This sequence joins TRBV9 and TRBJ1-3; TCRdb calls TRBD1, which cannot be checked without DNA. The germline V gene has CDR1 SGDLS and CDR2 YYNGEE. This CDR3 region has 19 residues. This chain's CDR3 is CASSVDPPVGQASGNTIYF.

The genes are TRBV7-8 and TRBJ2-7. Germline V gene lookup returns CDR1 SGHVS and CDR2 FQNEAQ. This CDR3 is built from 12 residues. This CDR3 is CASSPIPSEQYF.

V and J are TRBV7-9 and TRBJ1-1; the TRBD1 assignment by TCRdb is unverifiable without DNA. CDR1 and CDR2 from the germline V gene are SEHNR and FQNEAQ (reference sequence). The CDR3 has 15 residues. This CDR3 is CASSSPTGRNTEAFF. Full variable domain (rest looked up from reference TRBV7-9 and TRBJ1-1): DTGVSQNPRHKITKRGQNVTFRCDPISEHNRLYWYRQTLGQGPEFLTYFQNEAQLEKSRLLSDRFSAERPKGSFSTLEIQRTEQGDSAMYLCASSSPTGRNTEAFFGQGTRLTVV.

The chain links TRBV19 to TRBJ1-1. The CDR3 has 14 amino acids. The germline V gene encodes CDR1 LNHDA and CDR2 SQIVND (reference sequence). CDR3 loop: CASSIDGLNTEAFF.

This chain joins TRBV6-2 or TRBV6-3 and TRBJ2-1; lacking DNA, the TRBD1 call made by TCRdb goes unchecked. Germline-derived CDR1 and CDR2 are MNHEY and SVGEGT. The CDR3 runs 14 residues. Here the CDR3 reads CASKVQGSYNEQFF.

V gene TRBV3-1 combines with J gene TRBJ2-1. Germline CDR1 LGHDT, CDR2 YNNKEL (reference sequence). This CDR3 has 14 amino acids. CDR3 protein: CASSQGVGNNEQFF.